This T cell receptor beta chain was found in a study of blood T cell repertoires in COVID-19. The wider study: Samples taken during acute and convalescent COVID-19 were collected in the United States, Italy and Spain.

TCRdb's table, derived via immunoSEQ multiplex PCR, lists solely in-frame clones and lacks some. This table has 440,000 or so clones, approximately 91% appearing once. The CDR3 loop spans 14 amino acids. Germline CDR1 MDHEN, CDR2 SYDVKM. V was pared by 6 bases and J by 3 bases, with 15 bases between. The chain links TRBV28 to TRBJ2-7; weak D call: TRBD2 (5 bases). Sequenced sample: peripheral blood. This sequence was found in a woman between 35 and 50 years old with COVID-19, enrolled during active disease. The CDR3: CASRKLVSVYEQYF. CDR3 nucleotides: TGTGCCAGCAGGAAACTAGTTAGTGTCTACGAGCAGTACTTC.